Listed below are T cell receptor beta chains from one sample, sequenced in a study of T cell responses to AZD1222 COVID-19 vaccine. Here immunoSEQ multiplex PCR was the method, and the copy in TCRdb shows in-frame clones only, minus some. Of roughly 96,000 clones in the sample, approximately 90% were seen once. The starting material was peripheral blood, obtained on day 0 of AZD1222 vaccination. Receptor source: an adult in good health. The CDR3 runs from the conserved cysteine through the conserved F or W. The order of the fields is J gene, D gene, V gene, clone size, CDR3 DNA, CDR3 protein. The D gene is left open where the match is weak. The listing skips clone size in some rows; elsewhere it reads once, few, many or a size class.

j_gene: TRBJ2-7; d_gene: NA; v_gene: TRBV28; abundance: NA; CDR3nt: TGTGCCAGCCGGACGGAGGGGACGGCCCCCGACGAGCAGTACTTC; CDR3aa: CASRTEGTAPDEQYF
j_gene: TRBJ1-1; d_gene: TRBD1; v_gene: TRBV12-3/TRBV12-4; abundance: NA; CDR3nt: TGTGCCAGCAGTTACAGGGGTGAAGCTTTCTTT; CDR3aa: CASSYRGEAFF
j_gene: TRBJ2-3; d_gene: NA; v_gene: TRBV9; abundance: NA; CDR3nt: TGTGCCAGCAGCGTAGTCGGCTACACAGATACGCAGTATTTT; CDR3aa: CASSVVGYTDTQYF
j_gene: TRBJ2-7; d_gene: NA; v_gene: TRBV7-2; abundance: NA; CDR3nt: TGTGCCAGCAGCTTATCGGCGCATTCGACCTACGAGCAGTACTTC; CDR3aa: CASSLSAHSTYEQYF
j_gene: TRBJ2-1; d_gene: NA; v_gene: TRBV6-5; abundance: NA; CDR3nt: TGTGCCAGCAGTTACGGGGCGGGGGCCTTTCAAAATGAGCAGTTCTTC; CDR3aa: CASSYGAGAFQNEQFF
j_gene: TRBJ2-2; d_gene: NA; v_gene: TRBV24-1; abundance: NA; CDR3nt: TGTGCCACCAGTCGGGGCACCTCTAACACCGGGGAGCTGTTTTTT; CDR3aa: CATSRGTSNTGELFF
j_gene: TRBJ1-4; d_gene: TRBD1; v_gene: TRBV9; abundance: large; CDR3nt: TGTGCCAGCAGCGAACAGGGGGGGAGAGAAAAACTGTTTTTT; CDR3aa: CASSEQGGREKLFF
j_gene: TRBJ2-1; d_gene: NA; v_gene: TRBV7-9; abundance: few; CDR3nt: TGTGCCAGCAGCTCCCCCGGGAATGAGCAGTTCTTC; CDR3aa: CASSSPGNEQFF
j_gene: TRBJ1-1; d_gene: TRBD1; v_gene: TRBV27; abundance: NA; CDR3nt: TGTGCCAGCAGTTTGGACAGGGTGAACACTGAAGCTTTCTTT; CDR3aa: CASSLDRVNTEAFF
j_gene: TRBJ2-1; d_gene: TRBD1; v_gene: TRBV5-1; abundance: once; CDR3nt: TGCGCCAGCAGCTTGGATTCTTCAGGACAGGGATATGAGTTCTTC; CDR3aa: CASSLDSSGQGYEFF
j_gene: TRBJ2-1; d_gene: TRBD2; v_gene: TRBV5-1; abundance: NA; CDR3nt: TGCGCCAGCAGCTTGTCTCCTAGCGGGGGGGCCAATGAGCAGTTCTTC; CDR3aa: CASSLSPSGGANEQFF
j_gene: TRBJ2-1; d_gene: TRBD2; v_gene: TRBV7-2; abundance: NA; CDR3nt: TGTGCCAGCAGCTTATCTTCTAGCGGGGGGTACAATGAGCAGTTCTTC; CDR3aa: CASSLSSSGGYNEQFF
j_gene: TRBJ1-1; d_gene: TRBD1; v_gene: TRBV2; abundance: NA; CDR3nt: TGTGCCAGCTGCCTCAACAGGGGGCGCGGGACTGAAGCTTTCTTT; CDR3aa: CASCLNRGRGTEAFF
j_gene: TRBJ1-6; d_gene: NA; v_gene: TRBV29-1; abundance: NA; CDR3nt: TGCAGCGTTTTGGAGGGAGGGAATAATTCACCCCTCCACTTT; CDR3aa: CSVLEGGNNSPLHF
j_gene: TRBJ2-3; d_gene: TRBD1; v_gene: TRBV30; abundance: NA; CDR3nt: TGTGCCTGGATGGGGACAGGCCGCACAGATACGCAGTATTTT; CDR3aa: CAWMGTGRTDTQYF
j_gene: TRBJ1-1; d_gene: TRBD1; v_gene: TRBV3-1/TRBV3-2; abundance: NA; CDR3nt: TGTGCCAGCAGCCAAGATCCCAGGGGGCGAACTGAAGCTTTCTTT; CDR3aa: CASSQDPRGRTEAFF
j_gene: TRBJ1-6; d_gene: NA; v_gene: TRBV30; abundance: NA; CDR3nt: TGTGCCTGGAGTGGCGACGGGAGCTCCTATAATTCACCCCTCCACTTT; CDR3aa: CAWSGDGSSYNSPLHF
j_gene: TRBJ1-2; d_gene: NA; v_gene: TRBV5-1; abundance: NA; CDR3nt: TGCGCCAGCAGCGTGGCAGGTGGGGATGGCTACACCTTC; CDR3aa: CASSVAGGDGYTF
j_gene: TRBJ2-1; d_gene: NA; v_gene: TRBV29-1; abundance: NA; CDR3nt: TGCAGCGTTGAGGAGGGACAGCGATACAATGAGCAGTTCTTC; CDR3aa: CSVEEGQRYNEQFF
j_gene: TRBJ1-6; d_gene: NA; v_gene: TRBV7-6; abundance: few; CDR3nt: TGTGCCAGCAGCTTAGTGGTTTCCTATAATTCACCCCTCCACTTT; CDR3aa: CASSLVVSYNSPLHF
j_gene: TRBJ2-6; d_gene: TRBD1; v_gene: TRBV7-3; abundance: NA; CDR3nt: TGTGCCAGCAGCCCCCCGACAGGGGTTGGGGCCAACGTCCTGACTTTC; CDR3aa: CASSPPTGVGANVLTF
j_gene: TRBJ2-7; d_gene: TRBD1; v_gene: TRBV7-9; abundance: NA; CDR3nt: TGTGCCAGCAGCCCGGGGACAGACTTAGCCTACGAGCAGTACTTC; CDR3aa: CASSPGTDLAYEQYF
j_gene: TRBJ1-5; d_gene: NA; v_gene: TRBV19; abundance: NA; CDR3nt: TGTGCCAGTAGGGACAGTAGCCGCAATCAGCCCCAGCATTTT; CDR3aa: CASRDSSRNQPQHF
j_gene: TRBJ2-3; d_gene: NA; v_gene: TRBV4-3; abundance: NA; CDR3nt: TGCGCCAGCAGCCAAGATCGGCAAAGGGATACGCAGTATTTT; CDR3aa: CASSQDRQRDTQYF